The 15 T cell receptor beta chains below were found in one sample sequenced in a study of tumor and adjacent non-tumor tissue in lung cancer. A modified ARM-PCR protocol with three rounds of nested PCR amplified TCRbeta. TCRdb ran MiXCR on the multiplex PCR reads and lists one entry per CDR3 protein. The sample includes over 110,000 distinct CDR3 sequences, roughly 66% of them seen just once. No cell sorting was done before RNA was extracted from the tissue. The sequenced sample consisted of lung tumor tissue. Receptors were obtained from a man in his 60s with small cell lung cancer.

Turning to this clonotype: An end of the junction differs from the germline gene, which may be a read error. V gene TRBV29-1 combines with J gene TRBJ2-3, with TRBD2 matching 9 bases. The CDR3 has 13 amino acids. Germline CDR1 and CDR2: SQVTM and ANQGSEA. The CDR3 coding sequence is TGCAGCGTAGGCGGGAGGGCCAGGGATACGGAGTATTTT. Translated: CSVGGRARDTEYF.

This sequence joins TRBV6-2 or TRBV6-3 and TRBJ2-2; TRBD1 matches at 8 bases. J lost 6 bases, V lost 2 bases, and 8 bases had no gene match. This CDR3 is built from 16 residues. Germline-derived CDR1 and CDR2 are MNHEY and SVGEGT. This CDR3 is CASSYGGQGAAGELFF. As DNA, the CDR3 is TGTGCCAGCAGTTACGGTGGGCAGGGGGCTGCCGGGGAGCTGTTTTTT.

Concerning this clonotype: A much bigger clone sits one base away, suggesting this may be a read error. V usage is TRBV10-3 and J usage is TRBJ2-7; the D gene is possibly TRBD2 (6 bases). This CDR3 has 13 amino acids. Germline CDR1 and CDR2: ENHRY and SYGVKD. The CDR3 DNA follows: TGTCCCATCAGTCCGGGAGTGGGGTACGAGCAGTACGTC. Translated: CPISPGVGYEQYV.

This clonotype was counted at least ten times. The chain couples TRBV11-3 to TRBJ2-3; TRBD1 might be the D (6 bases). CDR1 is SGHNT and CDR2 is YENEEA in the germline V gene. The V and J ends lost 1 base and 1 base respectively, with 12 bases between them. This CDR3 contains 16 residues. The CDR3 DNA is TGTGCCAGCAGCTTAGGAGGGGGAGAAGGCACAGATACGCAGTATTTT. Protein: CASSLGGGEGTDTQYF. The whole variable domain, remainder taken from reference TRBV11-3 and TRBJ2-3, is EAGVVQSPRYKIIEKKQPVAFWCNPISGHNTLYWYLQNLGQGPELLIRYENEEAVDDSQLPKDRFSAERLKGVDSTLKIQPAELGDSAVYLCASSLGGGEGTDTQYFGPGTRLTVL.

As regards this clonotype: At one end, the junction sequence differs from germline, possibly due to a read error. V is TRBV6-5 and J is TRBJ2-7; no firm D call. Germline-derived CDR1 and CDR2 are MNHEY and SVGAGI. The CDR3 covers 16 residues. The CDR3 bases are TGTGTCAGCAGTTACTCGGAGAGCGCAGGTTCCTACGAGCAGTACTTC. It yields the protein CVSSYSESAGSYEQYF.

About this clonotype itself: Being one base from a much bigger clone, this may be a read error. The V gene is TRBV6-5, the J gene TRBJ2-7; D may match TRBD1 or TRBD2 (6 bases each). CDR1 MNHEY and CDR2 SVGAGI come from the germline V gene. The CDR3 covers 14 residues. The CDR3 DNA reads TGTGTCAGCTTCCGTAAGGGGGGAACCTACGAGCAGTACGTC. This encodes CVSFRKGGTYEQYV.

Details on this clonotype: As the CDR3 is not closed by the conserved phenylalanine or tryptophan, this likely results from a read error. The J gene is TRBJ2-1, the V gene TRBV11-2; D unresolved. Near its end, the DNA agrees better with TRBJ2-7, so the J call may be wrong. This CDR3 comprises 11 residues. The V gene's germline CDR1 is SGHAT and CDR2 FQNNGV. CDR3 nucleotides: TGTGCCAGCCGTTTAGTCCTGGGGCAGTACATC. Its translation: CASRLVLGQYI.

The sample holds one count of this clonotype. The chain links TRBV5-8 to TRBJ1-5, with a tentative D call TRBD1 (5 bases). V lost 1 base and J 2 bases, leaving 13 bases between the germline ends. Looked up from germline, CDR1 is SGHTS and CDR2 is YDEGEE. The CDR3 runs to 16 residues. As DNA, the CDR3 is TGTGCCAGCAGCTTGAGAAGGGGTGCAGGCAATCAGCCCCAGCATTTT. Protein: CASSLRRGAGNQPQHF.

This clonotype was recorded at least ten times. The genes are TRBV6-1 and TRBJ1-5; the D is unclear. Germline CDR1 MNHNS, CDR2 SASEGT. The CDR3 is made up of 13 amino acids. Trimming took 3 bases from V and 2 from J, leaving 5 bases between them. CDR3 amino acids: CASSEVRNQPQHF. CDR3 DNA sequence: TGTGCCAGCAGTGAGGTCCGCAATCAGCCCCAGCATTTT.

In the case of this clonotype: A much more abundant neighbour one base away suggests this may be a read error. The CDR3 coding sequence is TGCAGTGCTTGGACGACTAGCGGTTACAATGAGCGGTTCTTC. It encodes CSAWTTSGYNERFF. V and J are TRBV20-1 and TRBJ2-1; 9 bases fit TRBD2. The germline gives CDR1 DFQATT, CDR2 SNEGSKA (reference sequence). This CDR3 comprises 14 residues.

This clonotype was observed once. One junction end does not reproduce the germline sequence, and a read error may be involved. CDR3 region: CAGSRGDTQYF. CDR3 DNA: TGTGCCGGCAGTAGGGGAGATACGCAGTATTTT. The genes are TRBV6-5 and TRBJ2-3; a possible D gene is TRBD1 (5 bases). The CDR3 length is 11 residues. The V gene's germline CDR1 is MNHEY and CDR2 SVGAGI.

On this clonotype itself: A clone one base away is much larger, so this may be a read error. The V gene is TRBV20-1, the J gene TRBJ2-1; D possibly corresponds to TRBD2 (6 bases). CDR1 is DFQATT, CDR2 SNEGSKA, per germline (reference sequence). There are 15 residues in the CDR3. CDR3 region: CSARDSRGVSNEEFF. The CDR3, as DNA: TGCAGTGCTAGAGATTCCCGCGGGGTCTCTAATGAGGAGTTCTTC.

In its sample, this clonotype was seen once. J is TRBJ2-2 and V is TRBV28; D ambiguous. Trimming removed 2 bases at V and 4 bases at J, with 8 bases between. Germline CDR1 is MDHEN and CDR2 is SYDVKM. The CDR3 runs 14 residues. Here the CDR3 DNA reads TGTGCCAGCAGTTTAGTCTCTCGCACCGGGGAGCTGTTTTTT. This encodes CASSLVSRTGELFF. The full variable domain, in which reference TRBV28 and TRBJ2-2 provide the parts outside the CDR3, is DVKVTQSSRYLVKRTGEKVFLECVQDMDHENMFWYRQDPGLGLRLIYFSYDVKMKEKGDIPEGYSVSREKKERFSLILESASTNQTSMYLCASSLVSRTGELFFGEGSRLTVL.

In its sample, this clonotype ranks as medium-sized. CDR3 DNA sequence: TGCAGTGCTACTCTAGCGGGCTTCACAGATACGCAGTATTTT. Translating it yields CSATLAGFTDTQYF. The gene calls are TRBV20-1 and TRBJ2-3; TRBD2 matches at 8 bases. The CDR3 totals 14 residues. V dropped 4 bases and J dropped 2; count of bases not matched to a gene: 5. Germline V gene data show CDR1 as DFQATT and CDR2 as SNEGSKA (reference sequence).

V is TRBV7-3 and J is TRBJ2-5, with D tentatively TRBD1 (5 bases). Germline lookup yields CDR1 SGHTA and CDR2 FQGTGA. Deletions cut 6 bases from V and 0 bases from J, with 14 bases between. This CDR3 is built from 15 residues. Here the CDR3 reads CASSAYPGHQETQYF. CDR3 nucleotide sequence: TGTGCCAGCAGTGCATACCCAGGGCACCAAGAGACCCAGTACTTC. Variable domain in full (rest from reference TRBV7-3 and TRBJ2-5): GAGVSQTPSNKVTEKGKYVELRCDPISGHTALYWYRQSLGQGPEFLIYFQGTGAADDSGLPNDRFFAVRPEGSVSTLKIQRTERGDSAVYLCASSAYPGHQETQYFGPGTRLLVL.